Listed here are 23 T cell receptor beta chains from one sample, sequenced in a study of T cells in localized non-small cell lung cancer. Clones were read by immunoSEQ multiplex PCR, and TCRdb kept only the in-frame ones, dropping some. This repertoire shows around 35,000 clones, more than 85% found once; its top ten account for about 12%. Sequencing used peripheral blood mononuclear cells, obtained before any cancer treatment. The source of these receptors is an older female donor with stage II lung adenocarcinoma.

This clone was found once. V is TRBV10-1 and J is TRBJ2-2, with 9 bases fitting TRBD1. Germline CDR1 is WNHNN and CDR2 is SYGVQD (reference sequence). The CDR3 is 16 amino acids. Germline trimming cut 7 bases from V and 3 bases from J; bases unmatched to any gene: 9. The CDR3 bases are TGCGCCAGCAAGGACAGGGGTCAGTCGGACACCGGGGAGCTGTTTTTT. Protein sequence: CASKDRGQSDTGELFF.

This clone was seen only once. This rearrangement joins TRBV7-9 to TRBJ2-7; TRBD2 matches at 7 bases. Germline assignment: CDR1 SEHNR and CDR2 FQNEAQ (reference sequence). The CDR3 sequence is 14 residues long. V was clipped by 3 bases and J by 5 bases; unmatched bases: 7. The CDR3 sequence is CASSFSSTSHEQYF. CDR3 bases: TGTGCCAGCAGCTTCTCCTCGACTAGCCACGAGCAGTACTTC.

The chain combines TRBV7-9 with TRBJ2-7, with D tentatively TRBD1 (6 bases). Germline V CDR1 and CDR2: SEHNR, FQNEAQ (reference sequence). This CDR3 has 13 residues. Between the trimmed V and J ends, which lost 6 bases and 3 bases, there was a span of 12 bases. CDR3 coding DNA: TGTGCCAGCAGGAGACAGGCGAACTACGAGCAGTACTTC. This sequence encodes CASRRQANYEQYF.

CDR3 DNA: TGTGCCAGCAGTTACTCCCTAACCCCTAGCACAGATACGCAGTATTTT. Encoded protein: CASSYSLTPSTDTQYF. The J gene is TRBJ2-3, the V gene TRBV6-6; no reliable D call. V lost 0 bases and J 0 bases, leaving 10 bases between the germline ends. Germline V gene lookup returns CDR1 MNHNY and CDR2 SVGAGI (reference sequence). The CDR3 is made up of 16 amino acids.

This chain connects TRBV19 to TRBJ1-2; D gene uncertain. Per germline, CDR1 LNHDA and CDR2 SQIVND (reference sequence). With 5 bases removed from V and 0 bases from J, the gap between germline ends came to 7 bases. The length of the CDR3 is 13 residues. As DNA, the CDR3 is TGTGCCAGTAGTGGCCTCGCTAACTATGGCTACACCTTC. Its translation is CASSGLANYGYTF.

This sequence joins TRBV28 and TRBJ2-1, with 8 nucleotides matching TRBD2. Losses at the gene ends were 2 bases for V and 0 bases for J; bases not matched to a gene: 3. Germline assignment: CDR1 MDHEN and CDR2 SYDVKM. The CDR3 consists of 16 residues. CDR3 residues: CASSLLAGSSYNEQFF. Written as DNA, the CDR3 is TGTGCCAGCAGTTTACTAGCGGGCAGCTCCTACAATGAGCAGTTCTTC.

The chain combines TRBV15 with TRBJ2-3; 15 bases fit TRBD2. The CDR3 contains 19 residues. The germline V gene has CDR1 LNHNV and CDR2 YYDKDF (reference sequence). Losses at the gene ends were 1 base for V and 1 base for J; bases not matched to a gene: 6. As DNA, the CDR3 is TGTGCCACCAGCAGAGGGACTAGCGGGAGGGCCGGGGGCACAGATACGCAGTATTTT. This sequence encodes CATSRGTSGRAGGTDTQYF.

The chain carries TRBV5-4 and TRBJ2-1; 11 bases line up with TRBD2. Losses at the gene ends were 2 bases for V and 7 bases for J; bases not matched to a gene: 5. CDR3 size: 15 residues. Germline V gives CDR1 SGHNT, CDR2 YYREEE (reference sequence). The CDR3 loop reads CASSFSGGAGNEQFF. In DNA, the CDR3 is TGTGCCAGCAGCTTTAGCGGGGGGGCCGGTAATGAGCAGTTCTTC.

This chain uses TRBV5-1 with TRBJ2-1; D is possibly TRBD1 (6 bases). The CDR3 spans 17 residues. Germline CDR1 reads SGHRS; CDR2 reads YFSETQ. Trimming left V 1 base short and J 5 bases short, with 19 bases between. CDR3 bases: TGCGCCAGCAGCTTGTCTCGCCTACAGGGTCGCAACAATGAGCAGTTCTTC. It translates to CASSLSRLQGRNNEQFF.

The chain has TRBV18 and TRBJ1-2; no firm D call. The germline V and J ends were trimmed by 3 bases and 8 bases, with 13 bases remaining between them. The CDR3 loop spans 13 amino acids. The germline V gene has CDR1 KGHSH and CDR2 LQKENI. The CDR3 reads CASSPALSEGYTF. CDR3 coding DNA: TGTGCCAGCTCACCGGCCTTATCAGAAGGCTACACCTTC.

V gene TRBV30 combines with J gene TRBJ1-1; TRBD1 is a possible D gene (5 bases). The V end lost 0 bases, the J end lost 3 bases, and 11 bases lay between the germline ends. Per germline, CDR1 GTSNPN and CDR2 SVGIG (reference sequence). The CDR3 consists of 14 residues. This CDR3 is CAWSVRGGDTEAFF. The CDR3 DNA sequence: TGTGCCTGGAGTGTCCGTGGGGGGGACACTGAAGCTTTCTTT.

The chain carries TRBV6-1 and TRBJ1-5; the D gene is possibly TRBD1 (5 bases). In germline, CDR1 is MNHNS, CDR2 SASEGT. CDR3 length equals 13 residues. V was trimmed by 6 bases and J by 7 bases, leaving 13 bases between them. The CDR3 loop is CASSADRKQPQHF. Here the CDR3 DNA reads TGTGCCAGCAGCGCCGACAGAAAGCAGCCCCAGCATTTT.

This sequence joins TRBV7-2 and TRBJ1-1, with D unclear. V was cut by 3 bases and J by 1 base, with 6 bases left in between. The CDR3 has 13 amino acids. Germline assignment: CDR1 SGHTA and CDR2 FQGNSA. CDR3 sequence (DNA): TGTGCCAGCAGCTTGGGTAGGAACACTGAAGCTTTCTTT. It is translated as CASSLGRNTEAFF.

This chain joins TRBV28 and TRBJ1-2; 7 bases agree with TRBD1. The V gene end was trimmed by 6 bases and the J gene end by 4 bases; junction bases not matched to a gene: 5. The CDR3 loop spans 13 amino acids. Germline V gives CDR1 MDHEN, CDR2 SYDVKM. CDR3 amino acids: CASSSGQAYGYTF. CDR3 DNA: TGTGCCAGCAGCTCAGGACAGGCCTATGGCTACACCTTC.

The rearrangement joins TRBV28 to TRBJ1-6; 7 bases map to TRBD1. V trimming: 3 bases; J trimming: 5 bases; junction bases outside the gene matches: 4. Per germline, CDR1 MDHEN and CDR2 SYDVKM. This CDR3 comprises 15 residues. For the CDR3, the DNA is TGTGCCAGCAGTTTCTACAGGGGTAATAATTCACCCCTCCACTTT. This gives the protein CASSFYRGNNSPLHF.

The J gene is TRBJ2-5, the V gene TRBV27, with 7 bases identical to TRBD1. The CDR3 extends over 15 amino acids. With V trimmed by 10 bases and J by 5 bases, 16 bases remained unmatched. CDR1 and CDR2 from the germline V gene are MNHEY and SMNVEV (reference sequence). Written as DNA, the CDR3 is TGTGCCACCTTGAAAAGGGGGCGCCCCGGGGAGACCCAGTACTTC. Amino acid sequence: CATLKRGRPGETQYF.

This clone was seen a single time. J is TRBJ2-5 and V is TRBV9, with D hard to call. V was cut by 0 bases and J by 1 base, with 10 bases left in between. CDR1 and CDR2 (germline): SGDLS, YYNGEE. The CDR3 length is 15 residues. This chain's CDR3 is CASSVDRNPQETQYF. The CDR3 DNA is TGTGCCAGCAGCGTAGATAGGAACCCCCAAGAGACCCAGTACTTC.

This clone was recorded only once. The J gene is TRBJ2-5, the V gene TRBV5-1; 7 bases are shared with TRBD1. CDR1 SGHRS and CDR2 YFSETQ come from the germline V gene. This CDR3 comprises 14 residues. V dropped 4 bases and J dropped 4; count of bases not matched to a gene: 7. CDR3 coding DNA: TGCGCCAGCAGCCCAGCCAACAGGGGAGAGACCCAGTACTTC. It is translated as CASSPANRGETQYF.

The chain combines TRBV4-3 with TRBJ1-2; no clear D. The ends were cut back, 1 base at V and 6 bases at J, with 24 bases in the middle. This CDR3 has 18 residues. Germline-derived CDR1 and CDR2 are LGHNA and YSLEER. As DNA, the CDR3 is TGCGCCAGCAGCCAAGCTCCTTTTGGGGTTAGACTATCTGATGGCTACACCTTC. The encoded protein is CASSQAPFGVRLSDGYTF.

The CDR3, as DNA: TGCGCCAGCAGCTTGCAGGGGGAGACCTATGGCTACACCTTC. Translation gives CASSLQGETYGYTF. The gene calls are TRBV5-1 and TRBJ1-2; 7 bases line up with TRBD1. V was pared by 1 base and J by 4 bases, with 4 bases of the junction left unmatched. CDR1 SGHRS and CDR2 YFSETQ come from the germline V gene. The CDR3 runs 14 residues.

The chain recombines TRBV5-1 with TRBJ2-3, with 9 bases aligning to TRBD2. V trimming: 2 bases; J trimming: 5 bases; junction bases outside the gene matches: 6. CDR1 SGHRS and CDR2 YFSETQ come from the germline V gene. The CDR3 loop spans 15 amino acids. Here the CDR3 reads CASSLSGGSVDTQYF. Here the CDR3 DNA reads TGCGCCAGCAGCTTAAGCGGGGGGTCCGTAGATACGCAGTATTTT.

This chain links TRBV19 with TRBJ1-1; maybe TRBD1 (6 bases). The CDR3 length is 12 residues. The V end lost 5 bases, the J end lost 8 bases, and 12 bases lay between the germline ends. CDR1 and CDR2 from the germline V gene are LNHDA and SQIVND (reference sequence). This chain's CDR3 is CASSSQTGEAFF. CDR3 bases: TGTGCCAGTAGTTCACAAACAGGGGAAGCTTTCTTT.

The rearrangement joins TRBV12-5 to TRBJ2-7, with D tentatively TRBD2 (5 bases). Trimming cost V 7 bases and J 7 bases, with 17 bases left between them. The CDR3 sequence is 13 residues long. The germline gives CDR1 LGHNT, CDR2 FRNRAP. Here the CDR3 DNA reads TGTGCTAGTGCCGGACTCATTGTCGAGGAGCAGTACTTC. Translated: CASAGLIVEEQYF.